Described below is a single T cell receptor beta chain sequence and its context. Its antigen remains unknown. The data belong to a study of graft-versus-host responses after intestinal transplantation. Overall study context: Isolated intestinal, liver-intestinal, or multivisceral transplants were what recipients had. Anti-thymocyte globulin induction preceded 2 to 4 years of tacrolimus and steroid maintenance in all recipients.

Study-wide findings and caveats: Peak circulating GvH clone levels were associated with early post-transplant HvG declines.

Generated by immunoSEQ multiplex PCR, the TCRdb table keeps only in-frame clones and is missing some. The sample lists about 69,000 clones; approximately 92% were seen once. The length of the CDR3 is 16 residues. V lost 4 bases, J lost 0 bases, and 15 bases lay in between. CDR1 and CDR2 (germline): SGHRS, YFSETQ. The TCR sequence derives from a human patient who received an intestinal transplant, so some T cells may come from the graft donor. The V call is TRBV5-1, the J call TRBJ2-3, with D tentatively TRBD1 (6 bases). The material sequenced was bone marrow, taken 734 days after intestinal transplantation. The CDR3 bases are TGCGCCAGCAGCATCGGACAGCTCGCTAGCACAGATACGCAGTATTTT. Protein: CASSIGQLASTDTQYF.